This T cell receptor beta chain comes out of a study of blood T cell repertoires in COVID-19. Study at large: Acute and convalescent COVID-19 samples came from the United States, Italy and Spain. The analysed material was cDNA or gDNA that came from T cells, B-cell-depleted T cells, or PBMCs.

This CDR3 has 16 residues. The ends were cut back, 3 bases at V and 7 bases at J, with 16 bases in the middle. CDR1 and CDR2 from the germline V gene are LGHNA and YSLEER. Original handling: Estimation of nucleated cell counts relied on the amplification of reference gene primers. This table comes from immunoSEQ multiplex PCR, and its TCRdb copy is limited to in-frame clones, with some not included. The DNA gave D and trimming, while V, J and clone size come from that table. The sample shows over 200,000 clones, about 85% of them seen only once. This clone was seen a few times. Sample: peripheral blood. The clonotype was recovered from a woman aged 18-29 years who had recovered from COVID-19. The chain couples TRBV4-3 to TRBJ1-6, with D possibly TRBD1 on 6 matching bases. CDR3 protein: CASSHSTGQGNSPLHF. The CDR3 region has the DNA TGCGCCAGCAGCCACTCTACCGGGCAGGGGAATTCACCCCTCCACTTT.